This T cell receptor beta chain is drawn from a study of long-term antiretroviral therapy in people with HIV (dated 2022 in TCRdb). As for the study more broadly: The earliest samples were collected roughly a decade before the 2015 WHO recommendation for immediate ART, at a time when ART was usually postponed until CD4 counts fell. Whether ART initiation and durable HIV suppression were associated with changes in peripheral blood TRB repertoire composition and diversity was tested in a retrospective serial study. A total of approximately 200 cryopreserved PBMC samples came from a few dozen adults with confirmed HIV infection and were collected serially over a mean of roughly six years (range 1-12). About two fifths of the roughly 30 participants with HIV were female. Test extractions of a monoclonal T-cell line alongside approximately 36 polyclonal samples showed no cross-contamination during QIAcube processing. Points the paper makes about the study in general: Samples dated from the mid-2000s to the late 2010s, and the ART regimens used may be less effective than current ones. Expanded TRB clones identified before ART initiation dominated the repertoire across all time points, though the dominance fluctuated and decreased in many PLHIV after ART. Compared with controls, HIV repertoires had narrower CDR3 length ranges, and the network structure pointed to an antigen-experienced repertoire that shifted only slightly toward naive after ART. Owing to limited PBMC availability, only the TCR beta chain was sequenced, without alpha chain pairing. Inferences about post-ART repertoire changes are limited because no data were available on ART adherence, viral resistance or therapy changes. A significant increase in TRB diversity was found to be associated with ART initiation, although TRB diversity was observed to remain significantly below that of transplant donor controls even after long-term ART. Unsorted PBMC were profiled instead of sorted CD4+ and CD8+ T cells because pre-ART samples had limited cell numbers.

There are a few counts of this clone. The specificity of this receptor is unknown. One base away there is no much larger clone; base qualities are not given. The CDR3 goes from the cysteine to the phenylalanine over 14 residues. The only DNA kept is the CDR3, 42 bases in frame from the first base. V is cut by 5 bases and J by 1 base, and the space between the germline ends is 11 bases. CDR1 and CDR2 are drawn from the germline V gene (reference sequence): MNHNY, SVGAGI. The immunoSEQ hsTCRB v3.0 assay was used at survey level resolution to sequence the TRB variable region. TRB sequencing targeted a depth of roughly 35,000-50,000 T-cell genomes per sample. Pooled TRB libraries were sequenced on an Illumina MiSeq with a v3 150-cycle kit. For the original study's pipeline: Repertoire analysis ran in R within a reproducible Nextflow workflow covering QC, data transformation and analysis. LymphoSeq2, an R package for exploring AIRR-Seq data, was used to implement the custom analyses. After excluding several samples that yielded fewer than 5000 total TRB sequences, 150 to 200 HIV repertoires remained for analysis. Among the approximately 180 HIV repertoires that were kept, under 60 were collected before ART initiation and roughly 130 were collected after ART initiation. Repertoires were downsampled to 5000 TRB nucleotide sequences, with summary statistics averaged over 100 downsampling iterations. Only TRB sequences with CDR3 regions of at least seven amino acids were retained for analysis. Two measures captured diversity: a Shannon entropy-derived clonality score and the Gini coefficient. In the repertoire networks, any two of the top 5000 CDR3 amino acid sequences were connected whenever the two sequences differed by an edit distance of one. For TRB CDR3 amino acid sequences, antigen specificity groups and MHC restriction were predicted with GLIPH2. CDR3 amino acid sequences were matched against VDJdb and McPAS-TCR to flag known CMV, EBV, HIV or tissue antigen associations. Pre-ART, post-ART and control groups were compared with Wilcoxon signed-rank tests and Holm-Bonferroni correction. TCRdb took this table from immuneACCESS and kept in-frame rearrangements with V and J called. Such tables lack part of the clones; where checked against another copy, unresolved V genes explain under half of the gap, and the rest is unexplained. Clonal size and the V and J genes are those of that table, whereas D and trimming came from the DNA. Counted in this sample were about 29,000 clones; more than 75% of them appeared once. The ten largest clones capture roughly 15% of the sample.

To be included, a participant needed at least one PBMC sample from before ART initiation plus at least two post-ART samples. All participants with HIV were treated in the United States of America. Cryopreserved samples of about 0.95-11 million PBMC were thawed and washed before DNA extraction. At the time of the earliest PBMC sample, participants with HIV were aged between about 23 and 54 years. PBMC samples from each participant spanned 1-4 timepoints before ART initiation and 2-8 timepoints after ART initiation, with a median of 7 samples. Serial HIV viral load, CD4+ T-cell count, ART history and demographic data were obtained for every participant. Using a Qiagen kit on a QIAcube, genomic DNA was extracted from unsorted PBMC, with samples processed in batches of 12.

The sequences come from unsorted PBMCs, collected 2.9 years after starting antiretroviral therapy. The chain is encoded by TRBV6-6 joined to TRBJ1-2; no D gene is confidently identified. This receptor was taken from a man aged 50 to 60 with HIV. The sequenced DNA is TGTGCCAGCAGTCTACGGCAGAATAACTATGGCTACACCTTC. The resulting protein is CASSLRQNNYGYTF.